The clone carrying this TCR beta chain was counted at least ten times. Trimming shortened V by 3 bases and J by 1 base, and 12 bases separated the two germline ends. Germline V gene sequence: CDR1 MNHEY, CDR2 SVGEGT. The CDR3 loop spans 15 amino acids. The investigators amplified TCR beta CDR3 regions from RNA transcripts. When the TCR CDR3 underwent first-round RT-PCR, the HTBI primer set was used. TCRdb reprocessed the multiplex PCR reads with MiXCR, giving one entry per CDR3 protein. The sample includes some 270,000 distinct CDR3 sequences, about 25% of them seen just once. This entry comes from a study of T cells in Graves' hyperthyroidism and ophthalmopathy.

The chain recombines TRBV6-2 or TRBV6-3 with TRBJ2-5, with D maybe TRBD1 (5 bases). The TCR comes from a middle-aged woman with Graves' ophthalmopathy. Sequencing used blood. DNA for the CDR3: TGTGCCAGCAGTTATATCGTCGACAGCCAAGAGACCCAGTACTTC. Translated: CASSYIVDSQETQYF.